Each of the 25 T cell receptor beta chains below was sequenced from the same sample in a study of early T cells in non-severe SARS-CoV-2 infection. Using its own MiXCR run on the 5' RACE reads, TCRdb lists one record per CDR3 protein. The sample yields about 110,000 distinct CDR3 sequences, about an eighth seen once. The material sequenced was whole blood. The receptors originated from an adult who was a healthcare worker with PCR-confirmed SARS-CoV-2 infection or an uninfected control (not recorded which).

This clonotype has only a few counts. The chain combines TRBV29-1 with TRBJ2-3; D remains unclear. The CDR3 is made up of 13 amino acids. V shed 7 bases and J shed 1 base, with 12 bases lying between them. Germline lookup yields CDR1 SQVTM and CDR2 ANQGSEA. CDR3 residues: CSAGEPGTDTQYF. CDR3 DNA sequence: TGCAGCGCCGGTGAGCCCGGCACAGATACGCAGTATTTT.

This clonotype was counted many times. CDR3 sequence (DNA): TGCAGTGCTAGAGATAGTAGGGCAAGACAGGGAGTGACCAATGAGCAGTTCTTC. This sequence encodes CSARDSRARQGVTNEQFF. V usage is TRBV20-1 and J usage is TRBJ2-1; 7 bases are shared with TRBD1. Germline V gene lookup returns CDR1 DFQATT and CDR2 SNEGSKA (reference sequence). J gave up 6 bases and V 0 bases, and 17 bases lay outside the gene matches. The CDR3 contains 18 residues.

There are many counts of this clonotype. This chain links TRBV2 with TRBJ2-3, with 10 bases lining up with TRBD2. The CDR3 consists of 15 residues. Unmatched junction bases numbered 4, after V lost 7 bases and J lost 0 bases. Per the germline V gene, CDR1 is SNHLY and CDR2 is FYNNEI. CDR3 protein: CASIRLAGSTDTQYF. The CDR3 DNA reads as TGTGCCAGCATCCGACTAGCGGGTAGCACAGATACGCAGTATTTT. Combining the CDR3 with reference TRBV2 and TRBJ2-3 gives the whole variable domain EPEVTQTPSHQVTQMGQEVILRCVPISNHLYFYWYRQILGQKVEFLVSFYNNEISEKSEIFDDQFSVERPDGSNFTLKIRSTKLEDSAMYFCASIRLAGSTDTQYFGPGTRLTVL.

This clonotype came up a few times. V and J are TRBV27 and TRBJ2-7; no reliable D call. CDR3 length equals 11 residues. V was trimmed by 4 bases and J by 9 bases, leaving 10 bases between them. Germline loops: CDR1 MNHEY, CDR2 SMNVEV (reference sequence). CDR3 in amino acids: CASSYGLRQYF. The CDR3 DNA is TGTGCCAGCAGTTATGGCCTAAGGCAGTACTTC.

This clonotype was counted between two and nine times. This rearrangement joins TRBV6-5 to TRBJ1-2; D is unresolved. Germline-derived CDR1 and CDR2 are MNHEY and SVGAGI. The CDR3 sequence is 13 residues long. V gave up 6 bases and J gave up 4 bases, with 12 bases separating them. For the CDR3, the DNA is TGTGCCAGCAGCCTTATGTCCTTCTATGGCTACACCTTC. Its protein product is CASSLMSFYGYTF.

The table lists this clonotype with a few counts. This chain uses TRBV10-3 with TRBJ2-1; a possible D gene is TRBD2 (5 bases). The germline V and J ends were trimmed by 5 bases and 4 bases, with 9 bases remaining between them. The CDR3 covers 13 residues. The germline V gene has CDR1 ENHRY and CDR2 SYGVKD. The CDR3 DNA reads TGTGCCATCAGTTTTCGGGGTTACAATGAGCAGTTCTTC. This encodes CAISFRGYNEQFF.

The CDR3 region is CSARAGSQETQYF. The CDR3 coding sequence is TGCAGTGCTAGAGCCGGGTCTCAAGAGACCCAGTACTTC. The chain carries TRBV20-1 and TRBJ2-5; unclear D gene. The CDR3 runs 13 residues. CDR1 is DFQATT, CDR2 SNEGSKA, per germline (reference sequence). The V gene lost 1 base and the J gene lost 2 bases, with 8 bases spanning the gap.

The gene calls are TRBV5-8 and TRBJ1-1; TRBD1 might be the D (6 bases). Trimming took off 1 base at V and 7 bases at J, with 11 bases between the two ends. This CDR3 has 13 amino acids. Germline V gives CDR1 SGHTS, CDR2 YDEGEE. This CDR3 reads CASSLRGAGEAFF. CDR3 bases: TGTGCCAGCAGCTTGAGGGGGGCGGGTGAAGCTTTCTTT.

The chain links TRBV4-2 to TRBJ2-6, with 10 positions matching TRBD2. There are 19 residues in the CDR3. The germline CDR1 and CDR2 sequences are LGHNA and YNFKEQ. J lost 4 bases, V lost 0 bases, and 9 bases had no gene match. The chain's CDR3 is CASSQEPLAGAVGANVLTF. DNA for the CDR3: TGTGCCAGCAGCCAAGAGCCGCTAGCGGGAGCGGTAGGGGCCAACGTCCTGACTTTC.

This clonotype was found a few times. The chain is built from TRBV20-1 and TRBJ2-5; possibly TRBD1 or TRBD2 for D (5 bases each). This CDR3 has 13 amino acids. Deletions cut 6 bases from V and 0 bases from J, with 11 bases between. CDR1 is DFQATT and CDR2 is SNEGSKA in the germline V gene (reference sequence). The CDR3 protein is CSAQRGNQETQYF. The CDR3 DNA reads as TGCAGTGCCCAGAGGGGAAACCAAGAGACCCAGTACTTC.

This clonotype came up a few times. J is TRBJ2-5 and V is TRBV7-6, with a possible D match to TRBD2 (6 bases). The germline V gene has CDR1 SGHVS and CDR2 FNYEAQ. Trimming took off 4 bases at V and 5 bases at J, with 8 bases between the two ends. The CDR3 contains 12 residues. CDR3 nucleotides: TGTGCCAGCAGCTCTGGGGGGGAGACCCAGTACTTC. Translated, it gives CASSSGGETQYF.

The rearrangement uses TRBV12-3 or TRBV12-4 and TRBJ2-5, with D perhaps matching TRBD2 (6 bases). Trimming stripped 5 bases from V and 3 bases from J, with 25 bases between. This CDR3 is 18 amino acids long. The CDR3 DNA follows: TGTGCCAGCAGTCCAGAGTGGGCTAGCGCTAACCCCGAAGAGACCCAGTACTTC. Its protein product is CASSPEWASANPEETQYF.

The J gene is TRBJ1-2, the V gene TRBV11-2; TRBD1 agrees at 11 bases. The germline CDR1 and CDR2 sequences are SGHAT and FQNNGV. After removal of 9 bases from V and 4 bases from J, the junction contained 7 bases not matched to a gene. There are 14 residues in the CDR3. CDR3 in amino acids: CASSPDRGLYGYTF. The CDR3 DNA follows: TGTGCCAGTAGCCCGGACAGGGGGCTCTATGGCTACACCTTC.

This clonotype has just a few counts. V and J are TRBV7-3 and TRBJ1-1, with a possible D match to TRBD1 (6 bases). Germline CDR1 is SGHTA and CDR2 is FQGTGA. This CDR3 has 14 residues. V was trimmed by 1 base and J by 4 bases, leaving 10 bases between them. The DNA for the CDR3 is TGTGCCAGCAGCTTAAGGGGGGCGACCACTGAAGCTTTCTTT. Protein: CASSLRGATTEAFF.

The sample holds many counts of this clonotype. V is TRBV19 and J is TRBJ2-5, with D perhaps matching TRBD1 (5 bases). This CDR3 has 12 amino acids. Deletions cut 4 bases from V and 5 bases from J, with 8 bases between. The germline V gene has CDR1 LNHDA and CDR2 SQIVND (reference sequence). In DNA, the CDR3 is TGTGCCAGTAGTACCAAGGGGGAGACCCAGTACTTC. The encoded protein is CASSTKGETQYF. The full variable domain, completed using reference TRBV19 and TRBJ2-5, is DGGITQSPKYLFRKEGQNVTLSCEQNLNHDAMYWYRQDPGQGLRLIYYSQIVNDFQKGDIAEGYSVSREKKESFPLTVTSAQKNPTAFYLCASSTKGETQYFGPGTRLLVL.

This clonotype was seen ten or more times. The rearrangement uses TRBV11-2 and TRBJ2-1; D might be TRBD2 (6 bases). In germline, CDR1 is SGHAT, CDR2 FQNNGV. The CDR3 runs to 12 residues. Deletions cut 4 bases from V and 15 bases from J, with 16 bases between. CDR3 protein: CASSSGGGAWFF. The CDR3, as DNA: TGTGCCAGCAGCTCGGGTGGCGGGGCCTGGTTCTTC.

This clonotype was observed at least ten times. The J gene is TRBJ1-3, the V gene TRBV27, with TRBD1 as a possible D gene (6 bases). V lost 2 bases, J lost 3 bases, and 11 bases lay in between. The CDR3 contains 15 residues. Germline V gene lookup returns CDR1 MNHEY and CDR2 SMNVEV (reference sequence). CDR3 sequence reads: CASSLTGFNGNTIYF. The CDR3 DNA sequence: TGTGCCAGCAGTTTAACAGGGTTTAATGGAAACACCATATATTTT.

The rearrangement uses TRBV7-9 and TRBJ1-1, with 8 nucleotides matching TRBD1. CDR1 is SEHNR, CDR2 FQNEAQ, per germline (reference sequence). V lost 2 bases to trimming and J lost 0 bases; unmatched junction nucleotides: 11. The length of the CDR3 is 18 residues. The CDR3 DNA is TGTGCCAGCAGCTTATACCCGGCGGACAGGGCTATGAACACTGAAGCTTTCTTT. Protein: CASSLYPADRAMNTEAFF.

Written as DNA, the CDR3 is TGTGCCAGCAGCTTAGAACACAGGTCCGGCTATGGCTACACCTTC. This codes for CASSLEHRSGYGYTF. The chain employs TRBV7-8 and TRBJ1-2, with TRBD1 as a possible D gene (5 bases). The V end was cut by 1 base, the J end by 4 bases, with 13 bases between. Germline values: CDR1 SGHVS, CDR2 FQNEAQ. This CDR3 spans 15 amino acids.

The V gene is TRBV7-6, the J gene TRBJ2-2; D remains unclear. Germline-derived CDR1 and CDR2 are SGHVS and FNYEAQ. The CDR3 length is 14 residues. V was shortened by 1 base and J by 6 bases, with 9 bases between the two germline ends. The CDR3 loop is CASSLGAESGELFF. DNA of the CDR3: TGTGCCAGCAGCTTAGGGGCAGAGTCCGGGGAGCTGTTTTTT.

This clonotype was seen just once. As DNA, the CDR3 is TGTGCCAGCAGGAGACTGGTTGCTGAGACCCAGTACTTC. Translating gives CASRRLVAETQYF. V gene TRBV12-3 or TRBV12-4 combines with J gene TRBJ2-5; D ambiguous. The V end was cut by 6 bases, the J end by 5 bases, with 13 bases between. The CDR3 runs 13 residues.

The gene calls are TRBV7-2 and TRBJ1-5; the D is unclear. The CDR3 runs to 14 residues. The V gene's germline CDR1 is SGHTA and CDR2 FQGNSA. V was trimmed by 0 bases and J by 9 bases, leaving 12 bases between them. CDR3 loop: CASSLANRQGPQHF. The CDR3 bases are TGTGCCAGCAGCTTAGCCAACCGGCAAGGGCCCCAGCATTTT.

This clonotype was detected a few times. The chain joins TRBV5-6 to TRBJ1-3; tentative D call: TRBD1 (5 bases). The CDR3 covers 16 residues. Trimming took off 4 bases at V and 0 bases at J, with 14 bases between the two ends. Looked up from germline, CDR1 is SGHDT and CDR2 is YYEEEE. Here the CDR3 reads CASSPTSGRSGNTIYF. CDR3 bases: TGTGCCAGCAGCCCCACCTCAGGGCGCTCTGGAAACACCATATATTTT.

This clonotype was observed a few times. V and J are TRBV5-4 and TRBJ1-1, with D possibly matching TRBD1 (5 bases). From germline, CDR1 is SGHNT and CDR2 YYREEE (reference sequence). This CDR3 is built from 13 residues. Trimming stripped 1 base from V and 3 bases from J, with 7 bases between. The chain's CDR3 is CASSLPGDTEAFF. In nucleotides, the CDR3 is TGTGCCAGCAGCTTGCCGGGGGACACTGAAGCTTTCTTT.

The chain recombines TRBV7-3 with TRBJ1-2, with 12 positions matching TRBD1. This CDR3 contains 14 residues. The germline V gene has CDR1 SGHTA and CDR2 FQGTGA. The ends lost 5 bases at V and 7 bases at J; junction bases unmatched: 5. The CDR3 sequence is CASSPGTGGSGYTF. The CDR3 DNA reads TGTGCCAGCAGCCCGGGGACAGGGGGCTCTGGCTACACCTTC.